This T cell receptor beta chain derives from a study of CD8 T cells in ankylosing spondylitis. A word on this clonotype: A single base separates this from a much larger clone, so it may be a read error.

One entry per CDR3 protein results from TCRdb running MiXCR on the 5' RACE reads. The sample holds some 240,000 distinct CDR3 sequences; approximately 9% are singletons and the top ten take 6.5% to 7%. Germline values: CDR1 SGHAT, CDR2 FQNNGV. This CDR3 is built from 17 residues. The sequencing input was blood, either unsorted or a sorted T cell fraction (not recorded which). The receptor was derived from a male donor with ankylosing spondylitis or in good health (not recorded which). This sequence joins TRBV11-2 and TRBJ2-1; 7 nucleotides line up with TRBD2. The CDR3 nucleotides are TGTGTCAGCAGCCCCACTACTGGCGGGAGTTCTATCAATGAGCAGTTCTTC. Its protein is CVSSPTTGGSSINEQFF.